A selection of T cell receptor beta chains follows, all from one sample in a study of blood T cells in healthy people across ages. One entry per CDR3 protein, called by TCRdb with MiXCR from the 5' RACE reads. Of 1.5 million to 2 million distinct CDR3 sequences listed, just under 50% are singletons. Sequencing was done on a sample of blood. Receptor source: a woman aged 40 to 50 in good health. Each CDR3 is given with its conserved first and last residue. Fields, in order: D gene, V gene, CDR3 protein. The D gene is left open where the match is weak.

.,TRBV7-9,CASSPHTIDDYTF
.,TRBV9,CASSRDPMNTEAFF
.,TRBV18,CASSLNLTKNIQYF
.,TRBV6-5,CASSYSPVLGAYGYTF
TRBD1,TRBV5-6,CASSTGADEQFF
TRBD1,TRBV5-6,CASSPDRGGKNIQYF
.,TRBV7-7,CASSLVQWEGQQTDYEQYF
TRBD1,TRBV6-2/TRBV6-3,CASSTGTEYYEQYF
TRBD1,TRBV20-1,CSALRTGEPQETQYF
.,TRBV20-1,CSASGDPGELFF
.,TRBV5-1,CASSLEGGQNQPQHF
TRBD1,TRBV9,CASSAQGALNTEAFF
.,TRBV28,CASSILFTDTQYF
.,TRBV7-9,CASSAIGTGQFF
.,TRBV6-6,CASSYAQDERYF
.,TRBV14,CASSQETNRVSEEKLFF
.,TRBV20-1,CSARGQGGFGPYNSPLHF
.,TRBV6-6,CASSQGSPSTNEKLFF